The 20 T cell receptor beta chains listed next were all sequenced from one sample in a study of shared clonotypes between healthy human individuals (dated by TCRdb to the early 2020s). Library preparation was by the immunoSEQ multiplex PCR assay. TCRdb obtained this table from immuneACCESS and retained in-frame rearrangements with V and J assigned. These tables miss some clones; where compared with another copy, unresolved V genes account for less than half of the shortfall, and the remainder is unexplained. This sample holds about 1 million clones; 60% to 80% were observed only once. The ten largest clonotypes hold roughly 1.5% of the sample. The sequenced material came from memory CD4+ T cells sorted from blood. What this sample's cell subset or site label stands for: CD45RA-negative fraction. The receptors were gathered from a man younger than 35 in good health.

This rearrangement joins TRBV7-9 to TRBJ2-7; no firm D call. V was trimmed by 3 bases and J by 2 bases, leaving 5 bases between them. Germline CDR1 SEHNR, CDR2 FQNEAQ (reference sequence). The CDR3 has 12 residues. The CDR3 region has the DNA TGTGCCAGCAGCTTCCAGGCCTACGAGCAGTACTTC. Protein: CASSFQAYEQYF.

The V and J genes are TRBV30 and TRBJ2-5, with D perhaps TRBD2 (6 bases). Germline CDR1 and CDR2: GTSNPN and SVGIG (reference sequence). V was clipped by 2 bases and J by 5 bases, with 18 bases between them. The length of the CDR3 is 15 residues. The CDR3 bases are TGTGCCTGGAGTCGGGCGGGGCTTAGTTGGGAGACCCAGTACTTC. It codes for CAWSRAGLSWETQYF.

CDR3 coding DNA: TGTGCCAGCAGCTTCACAGGGGAGTACGAGCAGTACTTC. It is translated as CASSFTGEYEQYF. The chain is built from TRBV11-1 and TRBJ2-5; 7 nucleotides align to TRBD1. The end of the DNA is better explained by TRBJ2-7, so the J call may be wrong. Germline values: CDR1 SGHAT, CDR2 FQDESV (reference sequence). The CDR3 covers 13 residues.

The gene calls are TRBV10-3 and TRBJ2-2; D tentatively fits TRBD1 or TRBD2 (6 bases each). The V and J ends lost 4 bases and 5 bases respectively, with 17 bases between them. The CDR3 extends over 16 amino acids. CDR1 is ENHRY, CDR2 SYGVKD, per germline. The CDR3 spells CAISVGTPRETGELFF. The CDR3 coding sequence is TGTGCCATCAGTGTAGGGACACCGCGGGAAACCGGGGAGCTGTTTTTT.

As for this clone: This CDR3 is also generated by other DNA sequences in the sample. In nucleotides, the CDR3 is TGCGCCAGCAGCTTGGAAGGGTCTGGGGCCAACGTCCTGACTTTC. This codes for CASSLEGSGANVLTF. The chain uses TRBV5-1 and TRBJ2-6; D gene unclear. The length of the CDR3 is 15 residues. Trimming took off 0 bases at V and 1 base at J, with 5 bases between the two ends. The V gene's germline CDR1 is SGHRS and CDR2 YFSETQ.

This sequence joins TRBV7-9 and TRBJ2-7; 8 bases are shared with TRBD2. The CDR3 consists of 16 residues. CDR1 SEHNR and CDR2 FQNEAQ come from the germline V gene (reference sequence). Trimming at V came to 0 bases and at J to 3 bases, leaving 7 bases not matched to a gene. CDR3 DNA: TGTGCCAGCAGCTTAGCAGTACGGGGACTAGACTACGAGCAGTACTTC. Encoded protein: CASSLAVRGLDYEQYF. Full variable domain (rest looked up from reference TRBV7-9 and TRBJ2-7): DTGVSQNPRHKITKRGQNVTFRCDPISEHNRLYWYRQTLGQGPEFLTYFQNEAQLEKSRLLSDRFSAERPKGSFSTLEIQRTEQGDSAMYLCASSLAVRGLDYEQYFGPGTRLTVT.

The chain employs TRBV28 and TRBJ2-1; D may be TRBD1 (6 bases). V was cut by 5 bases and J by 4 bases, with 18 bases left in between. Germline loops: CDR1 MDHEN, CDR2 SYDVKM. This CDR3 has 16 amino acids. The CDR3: CASSGKQGGVYNEQFF. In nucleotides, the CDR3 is TGTGCCAGCAGTGGCAAACAGGGTGGGGTTTACAATGAGCAGTTCTTC. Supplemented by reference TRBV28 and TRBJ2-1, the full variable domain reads DVKVTQSSRYLVKRTGEKVFLECVQDMDHENMFWYRQDPGLGLRLIYFSYDVKMKEKGDIPEGYSVSREKKERFSLILESASTNQTSMYLCASSGKQGGVYNEQFFGPGTRLTVL.

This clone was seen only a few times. CDR3 loop: CASSPRVEQPQHF. CDR3 coding DNA: TGTGCCAGCAGCCCCAGGGTAGAACAGCCCCAGCATTTT. The J gene is TRBJ1-5, the V gene TRBV7-2; TRBD1 is a possible D gene (5 bases). This CDR3 is built from 13 residues. CDR1 and CDR2 (germline): SGHTA, FQGNSA. V was clipped by 5 bases and J by 7 bases, with 12 bases between them.

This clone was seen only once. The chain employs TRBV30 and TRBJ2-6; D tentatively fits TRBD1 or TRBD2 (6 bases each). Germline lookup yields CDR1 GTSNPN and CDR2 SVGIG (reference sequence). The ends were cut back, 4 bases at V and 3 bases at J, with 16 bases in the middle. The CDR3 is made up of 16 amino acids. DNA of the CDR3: TGTGCCTGGATCCATACTCGGGGGCTTGGGGCCAACGTCCTGACTTTC. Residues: CAWIHTRGLGANVLTF.

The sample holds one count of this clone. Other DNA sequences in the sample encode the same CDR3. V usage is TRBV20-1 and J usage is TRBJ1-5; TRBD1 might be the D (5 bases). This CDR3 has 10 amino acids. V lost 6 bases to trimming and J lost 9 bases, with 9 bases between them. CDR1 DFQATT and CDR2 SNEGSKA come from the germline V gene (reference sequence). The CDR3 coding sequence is TGCAGTGCCGGGACGGTGCCCCAGCATTTT. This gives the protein CSAGTVPQHF.

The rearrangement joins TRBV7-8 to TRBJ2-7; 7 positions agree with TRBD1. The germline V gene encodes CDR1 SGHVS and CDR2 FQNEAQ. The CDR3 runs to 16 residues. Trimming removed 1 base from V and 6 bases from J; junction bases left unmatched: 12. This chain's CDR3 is CASSLVALQGSGEQYF. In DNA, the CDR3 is TGTGCCAGCAGCTTAGTGGCGCTACAGGGGTCGGGCGAGCAGTACTTC.

The CDR3 sequence is CAIGAGINEKLFF. The CDR3 nucleotides read TGTGCCATCGGGGCAGGGATTAATGAAAAACTGTTTTTT. The chain couples TRBV10-3 to TRBJ1-4; TRBD1 might be the D (5 bases). V lost 8 bases and J 4 bases, leaving 11 bases between the germline ends. CDR1 and CDR2 from the germline V gene are ENHRY and SYGVKD. The CDR3 contains 13 residues.

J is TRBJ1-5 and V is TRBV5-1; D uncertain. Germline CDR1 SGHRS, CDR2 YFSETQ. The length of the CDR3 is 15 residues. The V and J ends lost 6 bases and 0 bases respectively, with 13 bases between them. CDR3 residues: CASKRFPDSNQPQHF. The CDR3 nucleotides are TGCGCCAGCAAGCGTTTCCCGGATAGCAATCAGCCCCAGCATTTT.

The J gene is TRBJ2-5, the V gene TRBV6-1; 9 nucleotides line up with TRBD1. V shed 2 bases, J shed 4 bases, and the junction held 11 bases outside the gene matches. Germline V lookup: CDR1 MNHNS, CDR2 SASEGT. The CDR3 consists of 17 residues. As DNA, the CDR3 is TGTGCCAGCAGTGAAAGCGACAGGGGGTATGCGAGAGAGACCCAGTACTTC. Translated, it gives CASSESDRGYARETQYF.

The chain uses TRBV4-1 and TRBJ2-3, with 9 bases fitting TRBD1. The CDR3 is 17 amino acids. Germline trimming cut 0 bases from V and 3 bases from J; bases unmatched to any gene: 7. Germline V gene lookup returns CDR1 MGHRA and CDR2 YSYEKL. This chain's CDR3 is CASSQEQGAINTDTQYF. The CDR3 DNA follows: TGCGCCAGCAGCCAAGAACAGGGGGCGATAAATACAGATACGCAGTATTTT.

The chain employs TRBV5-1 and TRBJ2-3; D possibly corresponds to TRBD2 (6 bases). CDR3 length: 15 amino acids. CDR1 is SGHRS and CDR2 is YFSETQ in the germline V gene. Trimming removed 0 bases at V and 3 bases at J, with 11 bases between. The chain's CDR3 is CASSLARAGTDTQYF. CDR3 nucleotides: TGCGCCAGCAGCTTGGCACGGGCGGGAACAGATACGCAGTATTTT.

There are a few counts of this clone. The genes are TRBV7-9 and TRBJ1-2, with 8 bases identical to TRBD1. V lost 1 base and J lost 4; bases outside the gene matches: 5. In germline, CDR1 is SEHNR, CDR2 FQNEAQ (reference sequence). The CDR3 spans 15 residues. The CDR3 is CASSLDRGEGYGYTF. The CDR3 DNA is TGTGCCAGCAGCTTAGACAGGGGGGAAGGCTATGGCTACACCTTC.

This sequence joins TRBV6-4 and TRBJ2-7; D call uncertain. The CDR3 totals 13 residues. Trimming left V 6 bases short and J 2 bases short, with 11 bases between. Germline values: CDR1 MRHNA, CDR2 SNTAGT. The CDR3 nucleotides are TGTGCCAGCAGGTTGCCCCGTACCTACGAGCAGTACTTC. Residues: CASRLPRTYEQYF.

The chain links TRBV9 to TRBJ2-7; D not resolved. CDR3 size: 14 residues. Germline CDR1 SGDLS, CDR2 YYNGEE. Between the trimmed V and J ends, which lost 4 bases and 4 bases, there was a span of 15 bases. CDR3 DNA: TGTGCCAGCAGCCCTTTGGGGAACCAGTACGAGCAGTACTTC. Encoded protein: CASSPLGNQYEQYF.

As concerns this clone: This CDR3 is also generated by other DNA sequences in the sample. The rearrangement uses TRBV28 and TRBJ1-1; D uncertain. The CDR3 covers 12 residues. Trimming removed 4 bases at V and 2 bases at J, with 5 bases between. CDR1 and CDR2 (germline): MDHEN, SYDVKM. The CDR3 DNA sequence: TGTGCCAGCAGTTCCCGAAACACTGAAGCTTTCTTT. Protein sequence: CASSSRNTEAFF.